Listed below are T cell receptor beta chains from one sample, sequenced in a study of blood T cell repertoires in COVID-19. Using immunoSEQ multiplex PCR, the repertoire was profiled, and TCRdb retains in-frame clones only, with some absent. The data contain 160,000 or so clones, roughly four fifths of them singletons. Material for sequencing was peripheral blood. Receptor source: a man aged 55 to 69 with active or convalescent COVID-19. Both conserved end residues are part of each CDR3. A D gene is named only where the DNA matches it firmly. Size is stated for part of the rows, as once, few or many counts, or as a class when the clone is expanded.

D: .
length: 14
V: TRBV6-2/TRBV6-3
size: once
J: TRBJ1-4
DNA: TGTGCCAGCAGTTACCGGGGGGCGACGGAAAAACTGTTTTTT
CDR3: CASSYRGATEKLFF

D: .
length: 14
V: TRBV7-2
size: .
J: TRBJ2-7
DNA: TGTGCCAGCAGCTTGGGACAACAATCCTACGAGCAGTACTTC
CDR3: CASSLGQQSYEQYF

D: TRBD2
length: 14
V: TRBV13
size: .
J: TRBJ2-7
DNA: TGTGCCAGCAGCAGGCGGGAGGGGGCCTACGAGCAGTACTTC
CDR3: CASSRREGAYEQYF

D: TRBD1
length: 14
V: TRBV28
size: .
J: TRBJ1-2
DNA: TGTGCCAGCAGTTCTGGACAGGGTAGCTATGGCTACACCTTC
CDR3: CASSSGQGSYGYTF

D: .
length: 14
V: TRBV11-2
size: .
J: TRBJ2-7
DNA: TGTGCCAGCAGTACACAAAACGAGGCCTACGAGCAGTACTTC
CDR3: CASSTQNEAYEQYF

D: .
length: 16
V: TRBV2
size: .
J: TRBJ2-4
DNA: TGTGCCAGCAGAGAGGTTCGGACTGTAGCCAAAAACATTCAGTACTTC
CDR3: CASREVRTVAKNIQYF

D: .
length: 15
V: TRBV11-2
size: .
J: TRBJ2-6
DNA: TGTGCCAGCAGTTCCCAGCGGCCTGGGGCCAACGTCCTGACTTTC
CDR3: CASSSQRPGANVLTF

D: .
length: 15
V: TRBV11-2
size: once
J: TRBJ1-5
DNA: TGTGCCAGCAGCCAAGGCCCGAGCGGTAATCAGCCCCAGCATTTT
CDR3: CASSQGPSGNQPQHF

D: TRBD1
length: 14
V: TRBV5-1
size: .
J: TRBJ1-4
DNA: TGCGCCAGCAGCTTGGCTCCAGGGGGGGAAAAACTGTTTTTT
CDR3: CASSLAPGGEKLFF

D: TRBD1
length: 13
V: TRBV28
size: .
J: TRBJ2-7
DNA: TGTGCCAGCAGCACGACAGGGGGCCACGAGCAGTACTTC
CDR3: CASSTTGGHEQYF

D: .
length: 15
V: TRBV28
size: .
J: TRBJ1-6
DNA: TGTGCCAGCAGTTCACAACAGGGTTCGAATTCACCCCTCCACTTT
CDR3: CASSSQQGSNSPLHF

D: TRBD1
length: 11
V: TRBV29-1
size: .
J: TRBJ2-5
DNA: TGCAGCTTCGGACAGGTCGAGACCCAGTACTTC
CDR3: CSFGQVETQYF

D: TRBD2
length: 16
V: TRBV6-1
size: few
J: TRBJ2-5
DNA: TGTGCCAGCAGTGAAGTCAGGACTAGCGGGAGTAAGACCCAGTACTTC
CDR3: CASSEVRTSGSKTQYF

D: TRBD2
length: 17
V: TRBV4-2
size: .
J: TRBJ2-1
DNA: TGTGCCAGCAGCCTCCGCCCCGGCGGGGGGGCTGACAATGAGCAGTTCTTC
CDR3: CASSLRPGGGADNEQFF

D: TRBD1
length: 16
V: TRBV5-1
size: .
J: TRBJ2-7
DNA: TGCGCCAGCAGCTTGGCGACCGGGACAGGGGGAGTTGAGCAGTACTTC
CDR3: CASSLATGTGGVEQYF

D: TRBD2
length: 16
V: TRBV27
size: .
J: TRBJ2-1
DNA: TGTGCCAGTCTCGGCGGGACCGGGACTAGCAGGAATGAGCAGTTCTTC
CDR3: CASLGGTGTSRNEQFF

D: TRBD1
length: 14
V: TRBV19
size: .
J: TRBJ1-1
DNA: TGTGCCAGTAGTGAGGGACAGGCGAGGGCTGAAGCTTTCTTT
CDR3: CASSEGQARAEAFF

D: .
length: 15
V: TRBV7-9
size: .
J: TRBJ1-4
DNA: TGTGCCAGCAGCTTAGCGGAGGTTGCTAATGAAAAACTGTTTTTT
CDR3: CASSLAEVANEKLFF

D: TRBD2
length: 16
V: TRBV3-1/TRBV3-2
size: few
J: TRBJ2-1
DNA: TGTGCCAGCAGCCTCCAGACTAGCGGGAGGGTTAATGAGCAGTTCTTC
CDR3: CASSLQTSGRVNEQFF

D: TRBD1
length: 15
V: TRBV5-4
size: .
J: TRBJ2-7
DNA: TGTGCCAGCAGCGGAATGGGACAGGGTTACTACGAGCAGTACTTC
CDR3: CASSGMGQGYYEQYF

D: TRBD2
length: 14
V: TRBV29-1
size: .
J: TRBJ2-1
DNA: TGCAGCGCCTCAGCGGGGCCCCGAACGAATGAGCAGTTCTTC
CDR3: CSASAGPRTNEQFF

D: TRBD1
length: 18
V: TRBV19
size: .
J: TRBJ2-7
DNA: TGTGCCAGTAGTACTCATTCCCTACAGGGGTTAAGGACCTACGAGCAGTACTTC
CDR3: CASSTHSLQGLRTYEQYF

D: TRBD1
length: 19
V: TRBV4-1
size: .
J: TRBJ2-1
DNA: TGCGCCAGCAGCCAAGACGGGACAGGGGCCCTTTACTCCTACAATGAGCAGTTCTTC
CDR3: CASSQDGTGALYSYNEQFF

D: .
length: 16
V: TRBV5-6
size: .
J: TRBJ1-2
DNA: TGTGCCAGCAGCCCCCCCAGCGGACAGTTTTCGTCCGGCTACACCTTC
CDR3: CASSPPSGQFSSGYTF

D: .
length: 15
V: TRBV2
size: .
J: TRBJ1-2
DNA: TGTGCCAGCAGCCCCTGGGACACTCGTAACTATGGCTACACCTTC
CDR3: CASSPWDTRNYGYTF

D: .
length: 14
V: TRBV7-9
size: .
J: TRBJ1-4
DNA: TGTGCCAGCACCCCGGAGGCAAGGGCGGAAAAACTGTTTTTT
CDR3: CASTPEARAEKLFF

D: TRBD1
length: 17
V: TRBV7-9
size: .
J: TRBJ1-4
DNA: TGTGCCAGCAGCTTATCGTTCGGGACAGCTACTAATGAAAAACTGTTTTTT
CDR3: CASSLSFGTATNEKLFF